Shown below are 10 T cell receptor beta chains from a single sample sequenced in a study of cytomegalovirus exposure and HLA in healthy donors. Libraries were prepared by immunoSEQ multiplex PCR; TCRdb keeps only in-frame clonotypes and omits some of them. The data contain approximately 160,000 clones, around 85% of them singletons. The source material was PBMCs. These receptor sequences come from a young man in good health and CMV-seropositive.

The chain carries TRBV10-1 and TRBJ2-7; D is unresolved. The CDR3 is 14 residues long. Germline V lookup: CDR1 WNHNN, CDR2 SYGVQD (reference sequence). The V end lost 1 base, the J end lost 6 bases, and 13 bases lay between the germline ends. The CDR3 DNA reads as TGCGCCAGCAGTGAGTACGATGGCGGTGGCGAGCAGTACTTC. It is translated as CASSEYDGGGEQYF.

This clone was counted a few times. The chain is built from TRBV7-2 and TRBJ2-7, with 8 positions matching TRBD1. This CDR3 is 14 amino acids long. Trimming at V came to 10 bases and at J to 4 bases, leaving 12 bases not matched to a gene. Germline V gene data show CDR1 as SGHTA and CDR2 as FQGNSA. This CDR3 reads CATMEQGGKYEQYF. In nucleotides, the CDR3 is TGTGCCACCATGGAACAGGGGGGAAAATACGAGCAGTACTTC.

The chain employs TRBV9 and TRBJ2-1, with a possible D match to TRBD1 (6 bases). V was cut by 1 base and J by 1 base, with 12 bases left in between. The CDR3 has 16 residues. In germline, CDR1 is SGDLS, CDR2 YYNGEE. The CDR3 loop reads CASSVWDTGSYNEQFF. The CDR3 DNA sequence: TGTGCCAGCAGCGTATGGGACACCGGTTCCTACAATGAGCAGTTCTTC.

The CDR3 region is CASSLRGTYNEQFF. The CDR3 DNA sequence: TGTGCCAGCAGCCTTCGGGGTACCTACAATGAGCAGTTCTTC. This chain joins TRBV14 and TRBJ2-1; perhaps TRBD2 as D (5 bases). The CDR3 has 14 amino acids. Germline V gives CDR1 SGHDN, CDR2 FVKESK. The germline V and J ends were trimmed by 4 bases and 2 bases, with 9 bases remaining between them.

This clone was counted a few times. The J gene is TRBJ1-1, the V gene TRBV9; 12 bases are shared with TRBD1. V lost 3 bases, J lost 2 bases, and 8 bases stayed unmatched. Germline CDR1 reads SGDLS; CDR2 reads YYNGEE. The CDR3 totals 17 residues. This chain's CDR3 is CASSGGTGGRFNTEAFF. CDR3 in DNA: TGTGCCAGCAGCGGGGGGACAGGGGGCCGATTCAACACTGAAGCTTTCTTT. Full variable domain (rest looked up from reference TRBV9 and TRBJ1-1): DSGVTQTPKHLITATGQRVTLRCSPRSGDLSVYWYQQSLDQGLQFLIQYYNGEERAKGNILERFSAQQFPDLHSELNLSSLELGDSALYFCASSGGTGGRFNTEAFFGQGTRLTVV.

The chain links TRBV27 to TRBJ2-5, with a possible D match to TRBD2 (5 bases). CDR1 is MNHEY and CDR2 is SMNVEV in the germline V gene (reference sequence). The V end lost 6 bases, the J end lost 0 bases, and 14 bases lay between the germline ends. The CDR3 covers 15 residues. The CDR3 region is CASSDRRRYQETQYF. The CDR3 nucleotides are TGTGCCAGCAGCGACCGGAGGAGGTACCAAGAGACCCAGTACTTC.

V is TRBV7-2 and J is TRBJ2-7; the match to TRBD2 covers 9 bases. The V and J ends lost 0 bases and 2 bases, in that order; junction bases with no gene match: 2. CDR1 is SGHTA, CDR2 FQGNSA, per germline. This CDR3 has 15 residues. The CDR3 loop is CASSLAGTSPYEQYF. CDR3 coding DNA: TGTGCCAGCAGCTTAGCGGGGACTAGCCCCTACGAGCAGTACTTC. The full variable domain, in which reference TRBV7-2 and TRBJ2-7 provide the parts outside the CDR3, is GAGVSQSPSNKVTEKGKDVELRCDPISGHTALYWYRQSLGQGLEFLIYFQGNSAPDKSGLPSDRFSAERTGGSVSTLTIQRTQQEDSAVYLCASSLAGTSPYEQYFGPGTRLTVT.

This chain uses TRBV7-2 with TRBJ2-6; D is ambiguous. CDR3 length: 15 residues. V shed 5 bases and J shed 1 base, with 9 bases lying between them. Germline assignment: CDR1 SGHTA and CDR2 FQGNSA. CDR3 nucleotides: TGTGCCAGCAGCCCCCCCAGATCTGGGGCCAACGTCCTGACTTTC. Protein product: CASSPPRSGANVLTF.

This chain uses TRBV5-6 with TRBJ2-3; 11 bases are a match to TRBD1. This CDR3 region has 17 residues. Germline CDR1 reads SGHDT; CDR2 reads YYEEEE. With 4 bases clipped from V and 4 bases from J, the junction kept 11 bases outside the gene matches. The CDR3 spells CASSRTGGPLIADTQYF. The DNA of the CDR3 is TGTGCCAGCAGCCGGACAGGGGGCCCCCTAATCGCAGATACGCAGTATTTT.

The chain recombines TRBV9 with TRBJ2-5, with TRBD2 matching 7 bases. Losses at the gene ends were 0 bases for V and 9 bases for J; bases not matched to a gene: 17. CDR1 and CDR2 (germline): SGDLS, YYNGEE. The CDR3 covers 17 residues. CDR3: CASSVGLLTGGVEAQYF. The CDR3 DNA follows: TGTGCCAGCAGCGTAGGTCTCCTCACTGGGGGGGTGGAGGCCCAGTACTTC.